This T cell receptor beta chain was identified during a study of T cells expressing NK-cell markers. Study context: Seven of the eight sequenced donors were classified as HCMV-seropositive, and one was classified as seronegative.

The authors made TCR beta cDNA libraries by 5'RACE template switching. This switching added a universal primer site and UMIs. From its re-call of the 5' RACE reads, TCRdb lists each CDR3 protein once, without DNA. The ten top clones account for 20% to 25%, within a sample of about 170,000 distinct CDR3 sequences. Study results and limitations: Over 5 donors carried dominant NKG2C+ clonotypes that made up roughly 1.0-8% of their CD8+ T cells.

Concerning this clonotype itself: Its matching antigen is unknown.

The receptor comes from a man aged 18-70 years in good health. The material sequenced was blood T cells: a sorted CD56 or NKG2C T cell subset, CD4+ or CD8+ T cells, or bulk PBMC T cells (not recorded which).

CDR3 loop: CASSIIGNEQYF. The chain couples TRBV7-9 to TRBJ2-7. Germline V gene lookup returns CDR1 SEHNR and CDR2 FQNEAQ (reference sequence). CDR3 size: 12 residues.